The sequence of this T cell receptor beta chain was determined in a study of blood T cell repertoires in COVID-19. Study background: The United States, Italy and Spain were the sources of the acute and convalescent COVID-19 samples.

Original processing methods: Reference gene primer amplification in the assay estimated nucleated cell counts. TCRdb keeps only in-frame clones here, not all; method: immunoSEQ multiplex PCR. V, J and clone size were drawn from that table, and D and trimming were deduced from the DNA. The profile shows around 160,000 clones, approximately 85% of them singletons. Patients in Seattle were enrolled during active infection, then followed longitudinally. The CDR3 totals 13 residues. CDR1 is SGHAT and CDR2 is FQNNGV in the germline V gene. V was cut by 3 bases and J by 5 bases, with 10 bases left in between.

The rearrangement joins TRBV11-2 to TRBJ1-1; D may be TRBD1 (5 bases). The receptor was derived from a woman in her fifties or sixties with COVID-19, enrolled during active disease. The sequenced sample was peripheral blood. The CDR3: CASSLLRVTEAFF. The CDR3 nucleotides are TGTGCCAGCAGCTTGCTCAGGGTTACTGAAGCTTTCTTT.